The 24 T cell receptor delta chains below all came from one sample that was sequenced in a study of gamma-delta T cells after stem cell transplantation. TCRdb called clones from the RT-PCR reads again using CATT. In the table there are under 3,500 delta-chain clones, over 1.5% of which are singletons. The material sequenced was gamma-delta T cells. The source of these receptors is a human donor. It is not recorded whose cells these are; they may come from a transplant donor.

This clone is medium-sized (0.01 to 0.1%) by share. This CDR3 is also generated by other DNA sequences in the sample. V is TRDV2 and J is TRDJ1; 8 bases align to TRDD3. CDR1 is GEAIGNYY, CDR2 EKD, per germline. V dropped 7 bases and J dropped 0; count of bases not matched to a gene: 9. This CDR3 spans 15 amino acids. In DNA form, the CDR3 reads TGTGCCTGCGATTTTCTGGGGGAGTACACCGATAAACTCATCTTT. It encodes CACDFLGEYTDKLIF.

This clone was seen only a few times. A far larger clone is one nucleotide away, so this likely arose from a read error. This chain links TRDV2 with TRDJ1, with 11 bases lining up with TRDD3. Per the germline V gene, CDR1 is GEAIGNYY and CDR2 is EKD. The ends lost 0 bases at V and 2 bases at J; junction bases unmatched: 31. The CDR3 length is 25 residues. CDR3 DNA sequence: TGTGCCTGTGACACCTTAAATCCTCCCGTACTGGGGGATAAGGGACCAGACCGTATGACCGATAAACTCATCTTT. Its protein product is CACDTLNPPVLGDKGPDRMTDKLIF.

This clone was counted a few times. The chain recombines TRDV2 with TRDJ1; 11 nucleotides line up with TRDD3. The germline gives CDR1 GEAIGNYY, CDR2 EKD. The CDR3 runs 17 residues. Trimming removed 2 bases from V and 0 bases from J; junction bases left unmatched: 7. The CDR3 loop reads CACDKLGDKGDTDKLIF. Written as DNA, the CDR3 is TGTGCCTGTGACAAACTGGGGGATAAGGGGGACACCGATAAACTCATCTTT.

This clone was seen at least ten times. The amino acid sequence in TCRdb belongs to a much larger clone and departs from this DNA's translation at residue 4, likely a sequencing read error; the sequence shown is translated from the DNA. This chain connects TRDV2 to TRDJ1, with 13 bases identical to TRDD3. CDR1 is GEAIGNYY and CDR2 is EKD in the germline V gene. CDR3 size: 18 residues. The chain's CDR3 is CACGTVSTGGYDTDKLIF. The DNA for the CDR3 is TGTGCCTGTGGCACCGTTTCGACTGGGGGATACGACACCGATAAACTCATCTTT.

This clone appeared a few times. A far larger clone is off by one base, so a read error is likely. In the same sample, other DNA sequences code for this CDR3. The V and J genes are TRDV2 and TRDJ1, with TRDD3 identical over 8 bases. Germline CDR1 reads GEAIGNYY; CDR2 reads EKD. This CDR3 spans 19 amino acids. In DNA form, the CDR3 reads TGTGCTTGTGACCCCCTTGATGGGGGATTCCCCCCTGGAACCGATAAACTCATCTTT. It specifies CACDPLDGGFPPGTDKLIF.

Within the sample, this clone is medium-sized. The same CDR3 can be traced to other DNA sequences in this sample. The gene calls are TRDV2 and TRDJ1; the match to TRDD3 covers 8 bases. Germline-derived CDR1 and CDR2 are GEAIGNYY and EKD. This CDR3 has 16 residues. With 1 base clipped from V and 1 base from J, the junction kept 7 bases outside the gene matches. The CDR3 DNA reads as TGTGCCTGTGACACAATGGCTGGGGGACCCACCGATAAACTCATCTTT. Translated, it gives CACDTMAGGPTDKLIF.

Only a few counts were recorded for this clone. A far larger clone is off by one base, so a read error is likely. The sample carries other DNA sequences with the same CDR3. The chain has TRDV2 and TRDJ1, with 10 bases fitting TRDD3. The CDR3 spans 20 residues. Germline V gene sequence: CDR1 GEAIGNYY, CDR2 EKD. The V segment lost 1 base and the J segment 1 base; nucleotides outside the gene matches: 17. In DNA form, the CDR3 reads TGTGCCTGTGACACGGTCTATGGGGGGGATACGCGGGGAGCCACCGATAAACTCATCTTT. It translates to CACDTVYGGDTRGATDKLIF.

Notes on this clone: A far more abundant clone sits one base away, making this likely a read error. Other DNA sequences in the sample encode the same CDR3. V gene TRDV2 combines with J gene TRDJ2; 8 bases fit TRDD3. CDR3 size: 19 residues. With 0 bases clipped from V and 4 bases from J, the junction kept 15 bases outside the gene matches. Germline CDR1 GEAIGNYY, CDR2 EKD. CDR3 in amino acids: CACDTVLWGTENRTAQLFF. The CDR3 DNA follows: TGTGCCTGTGACACCGTACTCTGGGGGACGGAAAACAGGACAGCACAACTCTTCTTT.

By share, this clone counts as medium-sized. Other DNA variants within this sample encode the same CDR3. J is TRDJ1 and V is TRDV2, with TRDD3 matching 13 bases. CDR3 length: 18 residues. V shed 5 bases, J shed 2 bases, and the junction held 13 bases outside the gene matches. Germline lookup yields CDR1 GEAIGNYY and CDR2 EKD. In nucleotides, the CDR3 is TGTGCCTGTGTTTCTCTGACTGGGGGATACGAAGAGACCGATAAACTCATCTTT. Protein sequence: CACVSLTGGYEETDKLIF.

This clone is labeled large. Other DNA variants within this sample encode the same CDR3. The chain has TRDV2 and TRDJ1; D possibly corresponds to TRDD3 (6 bases). V was cut by 0 bases and J by 0 bases, with 13 bases left in between. The germline V gene encodes CDR1 GEAIGNYY and CDR2 EKD. The CDR3 is made up of 16 amino acids. CDR3 protein: CACDTVGGGNTDKLIF. In DNA form, the CDR3 reads TGTGCCTGTGACACCGTTGGGGGGGGAAACACCGATAAACTCATCTTT.

As to this clone: This DNA's translation differs at residue 14 from TCRdb's protein, which comes from a much larger clone; a read error is likely, and the protein shown is translated from the DNA. The DNA for the CDR3 is TGTGCCTGTCTTCTACTGGGGGATAAGGGCGATAAACTCACCTTT. This encodes CACLLLGDKGDKLTF. The V gene is TRDV2, the J gene TRDJ1; 11 bases align to TRDD3. This CDR3 comprises 15 residues. Germline assignment: CDR1 GEAIGNYY and CDR2 EKD.

This clone is medium-sized by share. Other nucleotide sequences in the sample specify the same CDR3. CDR3 DNA: TGTGCCTGTGACACCCTAACTGGGGGTTTCACCGATAAACTCATCTTT. Amino acids: CACDTLTGGFTDKLIF. The chain is built from TRDV2 and TRDJ1, with 8 bases matching TRDD3. The CDR3 consists of 16 residues. The germline V gene has CDR1 GEAIGNYY and CDR2 EKD. V was pared by 0 bases and J by 1 base, with 6 bases of the junction left unmatched.

Note on this clone: Since a far larger clone is one base different, this is likely a read error. Other DNA sequences in the same sample also yield this CDR3. The V and J genes are TRDV2 and TRDJ1, with 13 bases that match TRDD3. CDR3 length: 24 residues. Germline V gene sequence: CDR1 GEAIGNYY, CDR2 EKD. Trimming took 0 bases from V and 7 from J; bases not matched to a gene: 31. The CDR3 loop is CACDTVLGDTWALPNEADKGKLIF. For the CDR3, the DNA is TGTGCCTGTGACACCGTACTGGGGGATACGTGGGCCCTCCCTAACGAAGCGGACAAGGGTAAACTCATCTTT.

In this sample, this clone is medium-sized (0.01 to 0.1%). The likely explanation is a read error, given a far larger clone one base away. At the DNA level, this CDR3 is encoded by other sequences in the same sample as well. This chain connects TRDV2 to TRDJ1; TRDD3 agrees at 10 bases. V gave up 3 bases and J gave up 5 bases; unmatched junction bases: 11. Germline V lookup: CDR1 GEAIGNYY, CDR2 EKD. This CDR3 is 16 amino acids long. The CDR3 is CACDPLLGDSTDKLIF. CDR3 bases: TGTGCCTGTGACCCTTTACTGGGGGATTCCACTGATAAACTCATCTTT.

Comments on this clone: The TCRdb protein, from a much larger clone, departs from this DNA's translation at residue 14, likely by read error; the protein shown derives from the DNA. The gene calls are TRDV2 and TRDJ1; no definite D call. The CDR3 has 16 residues. Germline values: CDR1 GEAIGNYY, CDR2 EKD. CDR3 sequence (DNA): TGTGCCTGTGACACCGTCACAGCGATGAAGGCCGATAAACCCATCTTT. As protein: CACDTVTAMKADKPIF.

Notes on this clone: The protein that TCRdb holds for this DNA derives from a much larger clone and differs from the translated DNA at residue 4, which likely indicates a read error; the protein shown here is translated from the DNA. The rearrangement joins TRDV2 to TRDJ1, with TRDD3 matching 11 bases. The length of the CDR3 is 17 residues. In germline, CDR1 is GEAIGNYY, CDR2 EKD. The CDR3 DNA reads as TGTGCCTGTGGCACCGTTGGGGGATACGTAAACACCGATAAACTCATCTTT. Protein: CACGTVGGYVNTDKLIF.

This clone was counted a few times. TCRdb assigns this DNA the protein of a much larger clone, which departs from its translation at residue 12; this likely reflects a read error, and the protein shown comes from translating the DNA. The chain uses TRDV2 and TRDJ1; TRDD3 aligns across 7 bases. The junction had 16 bases not matched to a gene; V was cut back by 4 bases and J by 0 bases. CDR1 GEAIGNYY and CDR2 EKD come from the germline V gene. This CDR3 spans 18 amino acids. CDR3 sequence: CACEPLTLLGIYTDKLIF. CDR3 DNA sequence: TGTGCCTGTGAACCTCTAACCTTACTGGGGATCTACACCGATAAACTCATCTTT.

As regards this clone: The amino acid sequence in TCRdb belongs to a much larger clone and departs from this DNA's translation at residue 6, likely a sequencing read error; the sequence shown is translated from the DNA. The chain carries TRDV2 and TRDJ1; 13 nucleotides align to TRDD3. Germline CDR1 and CDR2: GEAIGNYY and EKD. The CDR3 runs 17 residues. V lost 1 base, J lost 7 bases, and 11 bases stayed unmatched. Here the CDR3 DNA reads TGTGCCTGTGACACGAAACTGGGGGATACGGTGGACCGTAAACTCATCTTT. Its translation: CACDTKLGDTVDRKLIF.

This clone was picked up a small number of times. The CDR3 here is CALGESPFPLSWKPNRYTDKLIF. In DNA form, the CDR3 reads TGTGCTCTTGGGGAATCTCCCTTCCCCCTATCGTGGAAACCGAATCGGTACACCGATAAACTCATCTTT. The V call is TRDV1, the J call TRDJ1, with D maybe TRDD2 (6 bases). The CDR3 covers 23 residues. The germline CDR1 and CDR2 sequences are TSWWSYY and QGS. Trimming took 2 bases from V and 0 from J, leaving 34 bases between them.

This clone is medium-sized in the sample. The J gene is TRDJ1, the V gene TRDV2, with D perhaps matching TRDD2 (5 bases). The CDR3 length is 16 residues. The V gene lost 0 bases and the J gene lost 5 bases, with 18 bases spanning the gap. CDR1 and CDR2 from the germline V gene are GEAIGNYY and EKD. As DNA, the CDR3 is TGTGCCTGTGACACCTTATCGAGGATCCTAGAGGATAAACTCATCTTT. Translation: CACDTLSRILEDKLIF.

For this clone: The TCRdb record carries a much larger clone's protein, which differs from this DNA's translation at residues 4 and 6; a read error is the likely cause, and the protein listed here is the DNA translation. The genes are TRDV2 and TRDJ1; D is undetermined. Germline V gene data show CDR1 as GEAIGNYY and CDR2 as EKD. CDR3 length: 15 amino acids. DNA of the CDR3: TGTGCCTGTGGCACCGTCGGGACGGCCAACGATAAACTCATCTTT. Translation gives CACGTVGTANDKLIF.

About this clone itself: For this DNA, TCRdb reports the protein of a much larger clone, which diverges at residue 16, most likely from a read error; the protein presented here is translated directly from the DNA. This chain uses TRDV2 with TRDJ1; D is possibly TRDD3 (5 bases). This CDR3 region has 17 residues. Germline CDR1 GEAIGNYY, CDR2 EKD. The DNA for the CDR3 is TGTGCCTGTGACACCGTTGGGGTCGGATTATACACCGATAAACTCACCTTT. It is translated as CACDTVGVGLYTDKLTF.

As for this clone: A far more abundant clone sits one base away, making this likely a read error. The identical CDR3 is also encoded by other nucleotide sequences in the sample. The V call is TRDV2, the J call TRDJ1; 10 positions match TRDD3. This CDR3 spans 18 amino acids. Germline values: CDR1 GEAIGNYY, CDR2 EKD. CDR3 sequence: CACDTVDKTGGFTDKLIF. The CDR3 nucleotides are TGTGCCTGTGACACCGTCGACAAAACTGGGGGATTTACCGATAAACTCATCTTC.

There are a few counts of this clone. The chain joins TRDV2 to TRDJ1; 13 nucleotides match TRDD3. J gave up 0 bases and V 6 bases, and 9 bases lay outside the gene matches. The V gene's germline CDR1 is GEAIGNYY and CDR2 EKD. The CDR3 has 17 amino acids. The CDR3 reads CACLLLGDTRDTDKLIF. CDR3 nucleotides: TGTGCCTGTCTTCTACTGGGGGATACGCGGGACACCGATAAACTCATCTTT.